The entry that follows covers one TCR beta chain sequence. These data are taken from a study of blood T cell repertoires in COVID-19. Study at large: T cells, B-cell-depleted T cells, or PBMCs supplied cDNA or gDNA.

Assay used: immunoSEQ multiplex PCR; TCRdb lists only in-frame clones, some missing. The data show roughly 480,000 clones, 89% seen once. V lost 4 bases to trimming and J lost 6 bases, with 6 bases between them. Germline assignment: CDR1 SQVTM and CDR2 ANQGSEA. The CDR3 consists of 10 residues. The receptor's source is a man aged 18 to 29 with COVID-19, enrolled during active disease. The sample taken for sequencing was peripheral blood. The chain carries TRBV29-1 and TRBJ1-2, with D unclear. CDR3 protein: CSVGLDGYTF. CDR3 sequence (DNA): TGCAGCGTTGGTCTAGATGGCTACACCTTC. The full variable domain, with the rest looked up from reference TRBV29-1 and TRBJ1-2, is SAVISQKPSRDICQRGTSLTIQCQVDSQVTMMFWYRQQPGQSLTLIATANQGSEATYESGFVIDKFPISRPNLTFSTLTVSNMSPEDSSIYLCSVGLDGYTFGSGTRLTVV.